This TCR beta chain was obtained from a study of human T cells and chemical hapten exposure. Time point defined: patch test 1, 2 weeks after DPC sensitization. Treatment meaning: therapeutic diphenylcyclopropenone sensitization with weekly scalp DPC. Unfractionated whole blood yielded total RNA. About this clonotype: Its specificity is unknown.

As the library was built, unique molecular identifiers were attached to individual cDNA molecules. TCRdb passed the RACE reads through MiXCR, listing each CDR3 protein once. The sample has 75,000 to 90,000 distinct CDR3 sequences, 10% to 13% seen once. The CDR3 totals 14 residues. CDR1 is KGHSH, CDR2 LQKENI, per germline. V dropped 6 bases and J dropped 5 bases, with 16 bases sitting between them. Study outcomes and limitations: Positively correlated with patch test score were the counts of PT1 expanded TCRs. Having alopecia, the donors may differ immunologically from healthy people.

This specimen was whole blood, taken in connection with sensitization to the hapten diphenylcyclopropenone (DPC). This clonotype originated in a woman aged 45 to 65 with alopecia areata. Some clones in this sample may be carry-over from other donors' samples. The chain combines TRBV18 with TRBJ1-1; a possible D gene is TRBD1 (5 bases). The CDR3 nucleotides read TGTGCCAGCTCGGGCAGGGCCGCAGGGACTGAAGCTTTCTTT. Protein product: CASSGRAAGTEAFF. The full variable domain, with the rest looked up from reference TRBV18 and TRBJ1-1, is NAGVMQNPRHLVRRRGQEARLRCSPMKGHSHVYWYRQLPEEGLKFMVYLQKENIIDESGMPKERFSAEFPKEGPSILRIQQVVRGDSAAYFCASSGRAAGTEAFFGQGTRLTVV.